The clone carrying this T cell receptor beta chain has only a few counts. The target antigen is unknown. The data were obtained in a study of T cell responses to AZD1222 COVID-19 vaccine. Points from the study as a whole: Clonal diversity was possibly underestimated, and the donors were mostly white British, with more females. After two AZD1222 doses, spike-specific TCR breadth and depth rose versus day 0. It was only after the peak T cell response that any repertoires were sampled.

Using immunoSEQ multiplex PCR, the repertoire was profiled, and TCRdb retains in-frame clones only, with some absent. The sample lists about 150,000 clones; roughly 92% were seen once. V lost 3 bases and J lost 1; bases outside the gene matches: 8. This CDR3 region has 16 residues. Germline V gene sequence: CDR1 MNHEY, CDR2 SMNVEV (reference sequence). This TCR was sampled from an adult in good health. Sequences were derived from peripheral blood, sampled on day 0 of AZD1222 vaccination. V is TRBV27 and J is TRBJ2-7; TRBD2 aligns across 8 bases. CDR3 residues: CASSLVGAGGSYEQYF. In nucleotides, the CDR3 is TGTGCCAGCAGTTTGGTAGGGGCGGGAGGTTCCTACGAGCAGTACTTC.